This TCR beta chain was captured in a study of T cell changes during pregnancy in multiple sclerosis (dated by TCRdb to the late 2010s). About the study as a whole: In women with multiple sclerosis, the researchers looked at how the T cell repertoire shifted as pregnancy progressed.

Concerning this clone: Its antigen is not yet known. No base-level quality is on record; no much larger clone is a single base apart.

The CDR3 sequence holds 17 residues, the cysteine and phenylalanine included. The CDR3 DNA has 51 bases and is translated from base 1. Ends trimmed: V by 5 bases, J by 0 bases; bases unmatched to a gene: 9. The CDR1 and CDR2 encoded by the germline V gene (reference sequence) are MNHEY and SMNVEV. Library preparation employed the immunoSEQ multiplex PCR assay. Held by TCRdb, this immuneACCESS table contains in-frame sequences only and omits some clones. Under half of the omission traces to an unresolved V gene where checked; the cause of the rest is unknown. The sample yields about 58,000 clones; 75% to 95% were counted once. The ten most abundant clones make up 0.4% to 0.5% of the sample.

The material was CD4+ T cells from peripheral blood mononuclear cells, obtained after pregnancy. The clonotype originates from a female donor in good health, enrolled as a control in a pregnancy study. This sequence uses TRBV27 and TRBJ1-1, with 10 bases aligning to TRBD1. The CDR3 region has the sequence CASSPDRGRGMNTEAFF. The nucleotide sequence is TGTGCCAGCAGTCCAGACAGGGGGCGAGGGATGAACACTGAAGCTTTCTTT.